The source of this T cell receptor (beta chain) is a study of response to subunit inactivated influenza vaccine. This clonotype was seen repeatedly, ten times or more. TCRdb re-called the RT-PCR reads through MiXCR, storing one row per CDR3 protein. The sample has under 200,000 distinct CDR3 sequences; roughly a tenth are singletons. This CDR3 is built from 14 residues. The V gene end was trimmed by 5 bases and the J gene end by 7 bases; junction bases not matched to a gene: 7. Germline V gene data show CDR1 as SEHNR and CDR2 as FQNEAQ (reference sequence). The rearrangement uses TRBV7-9 and TRBJ1-1, with 10 bases fitting TRBD1. The receptor's source is a man in his fifties who received an inactivated influenza vaccine. The material sequenced was non-naive T cells sorted from PBMCs, taken roughly 6 weeks after vaccination. The CDR3 coding sequence is TGTGCCAGCAGCCTGACAGGGGGCGCAGATGAAGCTTTCTTT. Its translation is CASSLTGGADEAFF.